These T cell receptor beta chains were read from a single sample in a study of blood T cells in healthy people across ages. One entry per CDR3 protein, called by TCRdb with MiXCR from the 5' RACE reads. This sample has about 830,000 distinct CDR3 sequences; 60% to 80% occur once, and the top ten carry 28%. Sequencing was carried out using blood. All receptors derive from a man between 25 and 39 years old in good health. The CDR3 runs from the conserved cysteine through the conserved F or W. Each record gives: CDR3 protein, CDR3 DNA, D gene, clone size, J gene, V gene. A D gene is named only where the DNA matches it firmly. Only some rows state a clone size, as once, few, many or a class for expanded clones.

CSASYRGLGETQYF,TGCAGTGCAAGTTACAGGGGGCTAGGAGAGACCCAGTACTTC,TRBD1,-,TRBJ2-5,TRBV20-1
CASHRVEANTEAFF,TGTGCCAGCCACAGGGTAGAGGCCAACACTGAAGCTTTCTTT,-,few,TRBJ1-1,TRBV12-3/TRBV12-4
CASSAFSGTSRKGTQYF,TGTGCCAGCAGCGCCTTTTCCGGGACTAGCAGAAAGGGGACCCAGTACTTC,TRBD2,-,TRBJ2-5,TRBV9
CSADTLGQGTYEQYF,TGCAGTGCTGACACTCTAGGACAGGGGACCTACGAGCAGTACTTC,TRBD1,-,TRBJ2-7,TRBV20-1
CASSLWSVQETQYF,TGTGCCAGCAGTTTATGGTCGGTCCAAGAGACCCAGTACTTC,-,-,TRBJ2-5,TRBV12-3/TRBV12-4
CASSTGTPGNEQFF,TGTGCCAGCAGCACCGGGACCCCAGGGAATGAGCAGTTCTTC,-,-,TRBJ2-1,TRBV9
CASSLSLRGYGYTF,TGTGCCAGCAGCCTCTCCCTGCGGGGCTATGGCTACACCTTC,-,-,TRBJ1-2,TRBV11-2
CASSVGLGPDTQYF,TGTGCCAGCAGCGTAGGACTAGGCCCAGATACGCAGTATTTT,-,-,TRBJ2-3,TRBV9
CASSPYRGRDEKLFF,TGTGCCAGCAGCCCGTACAGGGGGCGCGACGAAAAACTGTTTTTT,TRBD1,-,TRBJ1-4,TRBV5-5
CASSPGTGDAISTDTQYF,TGTGCCAGCAGCCCTGGGACAGGTGATGCAATTAGCACAGATACGCAGTATTTT,TRBD1,-,TRBJ2-3,TRBV7-9
CSARRTETYEQYF,TGCAGTGCTAGAAGGACGGAAACCTACGAGCAGTACTTC,-,many,TRBJ2-7,TRBV20-1
CASSMGATGANVLTF,TGTGCCAGCAGTATGGGGGCCACTGGGGCCAACGTCCTGACTTTC,-,-,TRBJ2-6,TRBV6-2/TRBV6-3
CSARAAQSSYEQYF,TGCAGTGCTAGAGCGGCACAGTCCTCCTACGAGCAGTACTTC,-,-,TRBJ2-7,TRBV20-1
CASSQGSFGGNQPQHF,TGTGCCAGCAGCCAAGGAAGCTTCGGGGGCAATCAGCCCCAGCATTTT,-,few,TRBJ1-5,TRBV3-1
CASSRPHKTGTGNTEAFF,TGTGCCAGCAGCCGACCCCATAAGACCGGGACAGGGAACACTGAAGCTTTCTTT,TRBD1,few,TRBJ1-1,TRBV7-2
CASSTSGTSGVYEQFF,TGTGCCAGCAGCACCTCCGGGACTAGCGGGGTCTATGAGCAGTTCTTC,TRBD2,-,TRBJ2-1,TRBV7-3
CASSQGTDTYEQYF,TGCGCCAGCAGCCAGGGGACGGATACCTACGAGCAGTACTTC,-,-,TRBJ2-7,TRBV4-3
CASRDSTNTGELFF,TGTGCCAGCAGAGATAGTACGAACACCGGGGAGCTGTTTTTT,-,-,TRBJ2-2,TRBV6-1
CAISPREMETQYF,TGTGCCATCAGTCCTAGGGAGATGGAGACCCAGTACTTC,-,-,TRBJ2-5,TRBV10-3
CASSKGPTTETQYF,TGTGCCAGCAGCAAAGGCCCCACCACCGAGACCCAGTACTTC,-,-,TRBJ2-5,TRBV21-1
CASSPQFTGANVLTF,TGTGCCAGCAGCCCGCAGTTCACTGGGGCCAACGTCCTGACTTTC,-,-,TRBJ2-6,TRBV7-9
CASSLQYTGTTSTDTQYF,TGTGCCAGCAGCTTGCAGTATACCGGGACTACTAGCACAGATACGCAGTATTTT,TRBD2,-,TRBJ2-3,TRBV7-9
CASSYDSSYNEQFF,TGTGCCAGCAGTTATGACAGCTCCTACAATGAGCAGTTCTTC,-,-,TRBJ2-1,TRBV12-3/TRBV12-4
CASRQLGVDTQYF,TGTGCCAGCAGGCAGCTAGGGGTAGATACGCAGTATTTT,-,-,TRBJ2-3,TRBV6-2/TRBV6-3
CSARDGVEVQETQYF,TGCAGTGCTAGAGATGGTGTGGAGGTCCAAGAGACCCAGTACTTC,-,many,TRBJ2-5,TRBV20-1
CSASMTSRLQYF,TGCAGTGCTAGCATGACTAGCAGGTTGCAGTATTTT,TRBD2,few,TRBJ2-3,TRBV20-1
CASRAGLSGLAGGPYNEQFF,TGTGCCAGCAGGGCAGGACTCTCGGGACTAGCGGGGGGCCCTTACAATGAGCAGTTCTTC,TRBD2,-,TRBJ2-1,TRBV2
CASSVGPHNEQFF,TGTGCCAGCAGCGTCGGCCCCCACAATGAGCAGTTCTTC,-,once,TRBJ2-1,TRBV7-6
CASLRRDTYEQYF,TGTGCCAGCCTACGTAGGGACACCTACGAGCAGTACTTC,-,-,TRBJ2-7,TRBV28
CASSLVVSPNEQFF,TGTGCCAGCAGCTTGGTGGTGTCCCCAAATGAGCAGTTCTTC,-,-,TRBJ2-1,TRBV5-5
CSAPGGSQETPYF,TGCAGTGCCCCAGGGGGGAGCCAAGAGACCCCGTACTTC,-,-,TRBJ2-7,TRBV20-1
CAITGSADTQYF,TGTGCCATCACCGGGAGCGCAGATACGCAGTATTTT,-,-,TRBJ2-3,TRBV10-3
CASSAGRLQETQYF,TGTGCCAGCAGTGCAGGGAGACTCCAAGAGACCCAGTACTTC,-,-,TRBJ2-5,TRBV28
CASSDSSSGGRDTQYF,TGTGCCAGCAGTGACTCCTCTAGCGGGGGAAGGGATACGCAGTATTTT,TRBD2,-,TRBJ2-3,TRBV6-4
CASSQNRAPIYEQYF,TGCGCCAGCAGCCAGAACAGGGCACCTATCTACGAGCAGTACTTC,-,-,TRBJ2-7,TRBV4-3
CASSERTSGSYNEQFF,TGTGCCAGCAGTGAGCGGACTAGCGGGAGTTACAATGAGCAGTTCTTC,TRBD2,-,TRBJ2-1,TRBV2
CASSLGDHRGDNIQYF,TGCGCCAGCAGCTTGGGGGACCATCGGGGAGATAACATTCAGTACTTC,-,-,TRBJ2-4,TRBV5-1
CASSPLESGNTIYF,TGTGCCAGCAGCCCCCTCGAATCTGGAAACACCATATATTTT,-,-,TRBJ1-3,TRBV12-3/TRBV12-4
CASTALGQVAKNIQYF,TGTGCCAGCACCGCCTTGGGGCAAGTAGCCAAAAACATTCAGTACTTC,-,-,TRBJ2-4,TRBV6-6
CASSPTGFLSYEQYF,TGTGCCAGCAGCCCAACAGGGTTTTTATCCTACGAGCAGTACTTC,-,-,TRBJ2-7,TRBV7-2
CASSPRRQGHLPIQETQYF,TGTGCCAGCAGCCCCAGAAGACAGGGCCATCTGCCAATCCAAGAGACCCAGTACTTC,TRBD1,-,TRBJ2-5,TRBV9
CASSPGPRRTMAFF,TGTGCCAGCTCACCAGGGCCGCGAAGGACGATGGCTTTCTTT,-,-,TRBJ1-1,TRBV18
CASTLQAGVYNEQFF,TGTGCCAGCACACTCCAAGCGGGGGTCTACAATGAGCAGTTCTTC,TRBD2,-,TRBJ2-1,TRBV12-3/TRBV12-4
CSAGTVYNEQFF,TGCAGCGCTGGGACAGTTTACAATGAGCAGTTCTTC,TRBD1,few,TRBJ2-1,TRBV29-1
CAISGRQPSTDTQYF,TGTGCCATCAGTGGAAGACAGCCGAGCACAGATACGCAGTATTTT,-,few,TRBJ2-3,TRBV10-3
CASSLDIPHEQYF,TGTGCCAGCAGCTTGGACATCCCCCACGAGCAGTACTTC,-,-,TRBJ2-7,TRBV5-4
CASSQGVLYEQYF,TGTGCCAGCAGCCAAGGGGTCCTCTACGAGCAGTACTTC,-,-,TRBJ2-7,TRBV14
CASRGGNWLAFF,TGTGCCAGCAGGGGGGGGAACTGGCTTGCTTTCTTT,-,-,TRBJ1-1,TRBV25-1
CSAKGDAVETQYF,TGCAGTGCTAAGGGTGACGCGGTAGAGACCCAGTACTTC,-,-,TRBJ2-5,TRBV20-1
CASCTTPSYEQYF,TGTGCCAGCTGCACGACACCTTCCTACGAGCAGTACTTC,-,-,TRBJ2-7,TRBV9
CASSQTGQGFIDEQFF,TGCGCCAGCAGCCAGACTGGACAGGGGTTTATCGATGAGCAGTTCTTC,TRBD1,-,TRBJ2-1,TRBV4-1
CASSLIAVGDTQYF,TGTGCCAGCAGCTTGATCGCTGTGGGGGATACGCAGTATTTT,-,-,TRBJ2-3,TRBV12-3/TRBV12-4
CAWSGDRDSPLHF,TGTGCCTGGAGTGGGGACAGGGATTCACCCCTCCACTTT,TRBD1,-,TRBJ1-6,TRBV30
CASSFPTYEGGSQETQYF,TGTGCCAGCAGCTTCCCTACCTATGAGGGGGGGTCTCAAGAGACCCAGTACTTC,-,-,TRBJ2-5,TRBV7-9
CASTEMGGNTKAFF,TGTGCCAGCACCGAAATGGGAGGAAACACTAAAGCTTTCTTT,-,-,TRBJ1-1,TRBV27